Each of the 20 T cell receptor beta chains below was sequenced from the same sample in a study of T cell responses to AZD1222 COVID-19 vaccine. The assay was immunoSEQ multiplex PCR, and TCRdb's table has in-frame clones only and misses some. Of fewer than 120,000 clones detected, roughly 92% appear once; the ten largest clones hold roughly 2.7%. Sample: peripheral blood, taken 28 days after the second AZD1222 dose. Receptor source: an adult who received the AZD1222 COVID-19 vaccine.

The chain joins TRBV4-1 to TRBJ1-2; D might be TRBD1 (5 bases). Germline V gives CDR1 MGHRA, CDR2 YSYEKL. V gave up 1 base and J gave up 3 bases, with 6 bases separating them. The CDR3 extends over 13 amino acids. The CDR3 region has the DNA TGCGCCAGCAGCCAAGGGGGACACTATGGCTACACCTTC. This gives the protein CASSQGGHYGYTF.

The chain employs TRBV3-1 (or the pseudogene TRBV3-2) and TRBJ2-7, with D perhaps being TRBD1 or TRBD2 (5 bases each). The CDR3 has 17 amino acids. V lost 2 bases and J lost 4, with 21 bases in between. CDR1 is LGHDT and CDR2 is YNNKEL in the germline V gene (reference sequence). The CDR3 region is CASSQLGNPGRRYEQYF. The CDR3, as DNA: TGTGCCAGCAGCCAACTGGGGAATCCGGGACGGAGGTACGAGCAGTACTTC.

The chain combines TRBV3-1 (or the pseudogene TRBV3-2) with TRBJ2-7, with 10 bases that match TRBD2. CDR1 and CDR2 (germline): LGHDT, YNNKEL (reference sequence). The CDR3 covers 14 residues. J gave up 3 bases and V 3 bases, and 2 bases lay outside the gene matches. CDR3 in DNA: TGTGCCAGCAGCCACCGGACTAGCGGCTACGAGCAGTACTTC. Amino acid sequence: CASSHRTSGYEQYF.

The chain joins TRBV21-1 to TRBJ2-7; the table's D call, TRBD1, has no DNA check behind it. TRBV21-1 is listed as a pseudogene. This CDR3 is built from 15 residues. The CDR3: CASSKAGTGSYEQYF. For the CDR3, the DNA is TGTGCCAGCAGCAAAGCAGGGACAGGATCCTACGAGCAGTACTTC.

The chain links TRBV6-5 to TRBJ1-2; no definite D call. The CDR3 extends over 14 amino acids. CDR1 is MNHEY and CDR2 is SVGAGI in the germline V gene. Between the trimmed V and J ends, which lost 0 bases and 4 bases, there was a span of 9 bases. The CDR3 here is CASSYSEGPYGYTF. The CDR3, as DNA: TGTGCCAGCAGTTACTCTGAGGGCCCCTATGGCTACACCTTC.

The chain uses TRBV3-1 (or the pseudogene TRBV3-2) and TRBJ1-1; D perhaps matches TRBD1 (6 bases). CDR1 and CDR2 (germline): LGHDT, YNNKEL (reference sequence). This CDR3 comprises 13 residues. V was clipped by 5 bases and J by 4 bases, with 11 bases between them. The CDR3 loop is CASSRGKFTEAFF. In DNA, the CDR3 is TGTGCCAGCAGCAGGGGGAAGTTCACTGAAGCTTTCTTT.

The CDR3: CASSSGLAGGPTDTQYF. CDR3 in DNA: TGCGCCAGCAGCTCCGGACTAGCGGGGGGCCCCACAGATACGCAGTATTTT. The chain combines TRBV5-1 with TRBJ2-3, with 14 bases matching TRBD2. CDR1 is SGHRS, CDR2 YFSETQ, per germline. CDR3 length equals 17 residues. J was trimmed by 2 bases and V by 3 bases; bases with no gene match: 5.

The chain recombines TRBV12-3 or TRBV12-4 with TRBJ2-5, with TRBD2 identical over 7 bases. V was pared by 2 bases and J by 5 bases, with 2 bases of the junction left unmatched. The CDR3 consists of 13 residues. CDR3 coding DNA: TGTGCCAGCAGTTTATTCGGGGGGGAGACCCAGTACTTC. Translated: CASSLFGGETQYF.

This chain links TRBV7-9 with TRBJ1-2; no clear D gene. Germline CDR1 and CDR2: SEHNR and FQNEAQ (reference sequence). Trimming stripped 3 bases from V and 3 bases from J, with 17 bases between. The CDR3 consists of 16 residues. The CDR3 DNA follows: TGTGCCAGCAGCTTCTCGGGCAGCCCCGTCTACTATGGCTACACCTTC. This sequence encodes CASSFSGSPVYYGYTF.

CDR3 sequence: CASSISSGVNSYNEQFF. The CDR3 coding sequence is TGTGCCAGTAGTATATCTAGCGGGGTAAATTCCTACAATGAGCAGTTCTTC. The chain employs TRBV19 and TRBJ2-1; the match to TRBD2 covers 9 bases. Germline V gene lookup returns CDR1 LNHDA and CDR2 SQIVND (reference sequence). The CDR3 loop spans 17 amino acids. V shed 2 bases, J shed 1 base, and the junction held 6 bases outside the gene matches.

V gene TRBV4-2 combines with J gene TRBJ2-2; a possible D gene is TRBD1 (6 bases). There are 16 residues in the CDR3. V was pared by 2 bases and J by 6 bases, with 16 bases between. Looked up from germline, CDR1 is LGHNA and CDR2 is YNFKEQ. The CDR3 coding sequence is TGTGCCAGCAGCCAAACAGGGAGCCCAGTGGCCGGGGAGCTGTTTTTT. Its translation: CASSQTGSPVAGELFF.

The genes are TRBV7-3 and TRBJ2-3, with a weak D call TRBD1 (5 bases). The ends were cut back, 6 bases at V and 4 bases at J, with 11 bases in the middle. Germline V gene lookup returns CDR1 SGHTA and CDR2 FQGTGA. The CDR3 length is 13 residues. In DNA, the CDR3 is TGTGCCAGCAGTACAGGATTTCCAGATACGCAGTATTTT. Its protein product is CASSTGFPDTQYF.

The chain joins TRBV5-1 to TRBJ1-1; D remains unclear. The length of the CDR3 is 14 residues. Deletions cut 1 base from V and 2 bases from J, with 9 bases between. CDR1 and CDR2 from the germline V gene are SGHRS and YFSETQ. DNA of the CDR3: TGCGCCAGCAGCTTGTCCGGGAAAAACACTGAAGCTTTCTTT. Its translation is CASSLSGKNTEAFF.

V and J are TRBV5-1 and TRBJ2-5; D gene uncertain. Between the trimmed V and J ends, which lost 4 bases and 2 bases, there was a span of 6 bases. Germline lookup yields CDR1 SGHRS and CDR2 YFSETQ. This CDR3 is built from 12 residues. The CDR3 loop is CASSANQETQYF. For the CDR3, the DNA is TGCGCCAGCAGCGCGAATCAAGAGACCCAGTACTTC.

The chain uses TRBV3-1 (or the pseudogene TRBV3-2) and TRBJ1-4; D ambiguous. V was clipped by 4 bases and J by 4 bases, with 7 bases between them. Germline V gene data show CDR1 as LGHDT and CDR2 as YNNKEL (reference sequence). CDR3 length equals 13 residues. Here the CDR3 DNA reads TGTGCCAGCAGCCGTCAAGGTAATGAAAAACTGTTTTTT. Its protein product is CASSRQGNEKLFF.

The chain joins TRBV28 to TRBJ2-5; no definite D call. V was clipped by 5 bases and J by 2 bases, with 3 bases between them. From germline, CDR1 is MDHEN and CDR2 SYDVKM. The CDR3 is made up of 11 amino acids. The CDR3 DNA is TGTGCCAGCAGTATACAAGAGACCCAGTACTTC. Its translation is CASSIQETQYF.

The gene calls are TRBV4-2 and TRBJ2-2; TRBD2 aligns across 8 bases. CDR1 LGHNA and CDR2 YNFKEQ come from the germline V gene. There are 18 residues in the CDR3. The junction had 8 bases not matched to a gene; V was cut back by 2 bases and J by 0 bases. The CDR3 is CASSQSLGRGANTGELFF. The DNA for the CDR3 is TGTGCCAGCAGCCAAAGTCTCGGGCGGGGGGCGAACACCGGGGAGCTGTTTTTT.

The rearrangement uses TRBV5-1 and TRBJ2-3, with D perhaps assigned TRBD1 or TRBD2 (5 bases each). The V and J ends lost 4 bases and 6 bases respectively, with 12 bases between them. Germline V CDR1 and CDR2: SGHRS, YFSETQ. The CDR3 length is 13 residues. The CDR3 DNA reads as TGCGCCAGCAGCCCGGACGGGGCGGATACGCAGTATTTT. Protein product: CASSPDGADTQYF.

The chain joins TRBV6-4 to TRBJ2-1; 8 bases are a match to TRBD1. The CDR3 has 13 residues. CDR1 MRHNA and CDR2 SNTAGT come from the germline V gene. V trimming: 3 bases; J trimming: 7 bases; junction bases outside the gene matches: 2. CDR3 residues: CASSEDRGNEQFF. As DNA, the CDR3 is TGTGCCAGCAGTGAAGACAGGGGTAATGAGCAGTTCTTC.

V and J are TRBV7-6 and TRBJ2-2, with 12 positions matching TRBD1. The CDR3 is 18 residues long. The germline V gene encodes CDR1 SGHVS and CDR2 FNYEAQ. With V trimmed by 5 bases and J by 6 bases, 13 bases remained unmatched. The CDR3 DNA is TGTGCCAGCAGCCCAGCCGGGACAGGGGGCGCCAAGGCCGGGGAGCTGTTTTTT. It yields the protein CASSPAGTGGAKAGELFF.